This is a list of T cell receptor beta chains from one sample in a study of low-dose radiotherapy and immunotherapy resistance in tumors. Each CDR3 protein gets one entry after TCRdb re-called the reads with MiXCR. This table holds some 52,000 distinct CDR3 sequences, roughly a third found once. The specimen was PBMCs, collected after low-dose radiotherapy plus immunotherapy. These receptor sequences come from a male donor with rectosigmoid adenocarcinoma. Both conserved end residues are part of each CDR3. D genes are given only for firm matches. Not every row has a clone size; where given, it reads once, few, many or a size class.

V: TRBV4-1; J: TRBJ1-3; size: many; D: .; DNA: TGCGCCAGCAGCCACCACGCAAGGAGCTCTGGAAACACCATATATTTT; CDR3: CASSHHARSSGNTIYF
V: TRBV29-1; J: TRBJ2-1; size: .; D: TRBD2; DNA: TGCAGCGTCGCCCAGAGACTAGCGGGGAACAATGAGCAGTTCTTC; CDR3: CSVAQRLAGNNEQFF
V: TRBV28; J: TRBJ2-7; size: few; D: .; DNA: TGTGCCAGCAACTTTCCGGGGGCCGGGGAGCAGTACTTC; CDR3: CASNFPGAGEQYF
V: TRBV12-3/TRBV12-4; J: TRBJ2-7; size: many; D: TRBD1; DNA: TGTGCCAGCAGTTGGAGACAGGGTGGCGAGCAGTACTTC; CDR3: CASSWRQGGEQYF
V: TRBV13; J: TRBJ2-1; size: .; D: TRBD2; DNA: TGTGCCAGCAGCACAATTCCGGGACTAGCGGGAGCCCGTAATGAGCAGTTCTTC; CDR3: CASSTIPGLAGARNEQFF
V: TRBV7-2; J: TRBJ2-3; size: .; D: .; DNA: TGTGCCAGCAGCTTAGTAGCGAGAGCACGAGATACGCAGTATTTT; CDR3: CASSLVARARDTQYF
V: TRBV12-3/TRBV12-4; J: TRBJ2-2; size: medium-sized; D: TRBD1; DNA: TGTGCCAGCACCCTAATGGCCCGTTTTGGGACAGGGGGGAACACCGGGGAGCTGTTTTTT; CDR3: CASTLMARFGTGGNTGELFF
V: TRBV18; J: TRBJ2-7; size: .; D: .; DNA: TGTGCCAGCTCACCTGGCCAGAGCCCCTACGAGCAGTACTTC; CDR3: CASSPGQSPYEQYF
V: TRBV28; J: TRBJ1-6; size: many; D: TRBD1; DNA: TGTGCCAGCAGGGGGGACAGTCTCCTTAGCTCCTATAATTCACCCCTCCACTTT; CDR3: CASRGDSLLSSYNSPLHF
V: TRBV28; J: TRBJ2-2; size: few; D: .; DNA: TGTGCCAGCAGCCTCAGCAGGGCTGGCACCGGGGAGCTGTTTTTT; CDR3: CASSLSRAGTGELFF